This T cell receptor beta chain was profiled in a study of blood T cells in healthy people across ages. With a J-beta primer mix and a sample-barcoded 5' primer, a second PCR ran about 7 to 11 cycles. From the 5' RACE reads, TCRdb called clonotypes with MiXCR, one entry per CDR3 protein. Found here are 550,000 to 700,000 distinct CDR3 sequences, 27% of them singletons; the top ten hold around a sixth. Trimming took off 1 base at V and 0 bases at J, with 6 bases between the two ends. Germline CDR1 is SGHAT and CDR2 is FQDESV (reference sequence). The CDR3 is 14 amino acids. The chain recombines TRBV11-1 with TRBJ2-5; possible D gene TRBD2, 5 bases. The sequence was collected from a woman aged 70 to 79 in good health. Sequencing was carried out using blood. CDR3 sequence: CASSLERHQETQYF. CDR3 DNA sequence: TGTGCCAGCAGCTTAGAGCGGCACCAAGAGACCCAGTACTTC.